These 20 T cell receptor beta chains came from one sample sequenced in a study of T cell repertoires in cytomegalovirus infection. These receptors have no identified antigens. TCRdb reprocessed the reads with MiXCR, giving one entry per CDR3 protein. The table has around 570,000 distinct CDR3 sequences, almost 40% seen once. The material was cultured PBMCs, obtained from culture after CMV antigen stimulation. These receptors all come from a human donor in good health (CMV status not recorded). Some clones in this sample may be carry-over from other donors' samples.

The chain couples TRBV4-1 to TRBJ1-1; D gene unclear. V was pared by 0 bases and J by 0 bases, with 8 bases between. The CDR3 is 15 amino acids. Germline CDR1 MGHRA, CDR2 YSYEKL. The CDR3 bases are TGCGCCAGCAGCCAAGAAAAATTTATGAACACTGAAGCTTTCTTT. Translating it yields CASSQEKFMNTEAFF.

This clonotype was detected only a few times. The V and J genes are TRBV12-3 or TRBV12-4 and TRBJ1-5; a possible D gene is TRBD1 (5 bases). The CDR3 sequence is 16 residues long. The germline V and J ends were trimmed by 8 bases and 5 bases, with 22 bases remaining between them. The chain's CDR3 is CASRRGEGFIDQPQHF. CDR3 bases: TGTGCCAGCCGCAGAGGGGAGGGCTTCATTGATCAGCCCCAGCATTTT.

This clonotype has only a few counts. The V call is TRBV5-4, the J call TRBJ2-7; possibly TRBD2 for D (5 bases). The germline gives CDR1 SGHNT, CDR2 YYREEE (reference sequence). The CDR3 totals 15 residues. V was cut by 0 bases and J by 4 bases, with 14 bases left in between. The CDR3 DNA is TGTGCCAGCAGCTTGGGAGGGAGTGGTCCTTACGAGCAGTACTTC. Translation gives CASSLGGSGPYEQYF.

This CDR3 reads CASSLLADPRAFF. The DNA for the CDR3 is TGTGCCAGCAGCTTATTAGCCGACCCTCGGGCTTTCTTT. This chain links TRBV7-3 with TRBJ1-1; D is unresolved. CDR1 and CDR2 (germline): SGHTA, FQGTGA. V lost 2 bases to trimming and J lost 11 bases, with 15 bases between them. This CDR3 is 13 amino acids long.

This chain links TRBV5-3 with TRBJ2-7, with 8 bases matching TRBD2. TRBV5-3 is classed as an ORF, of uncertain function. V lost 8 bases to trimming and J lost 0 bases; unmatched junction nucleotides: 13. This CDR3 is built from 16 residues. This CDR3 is CASSTRSGGSSYEQYF. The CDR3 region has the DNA TGTGCCAGCAGCACCCGCTCGGGGGGGAGCTCCTACGAGCAGTACTTC.

The CDR3: CAIRLGKINTEAFF. CDR3 DNA sequence: TGTGCCATCAGATTGGGGAAAATAAACACTGAAGCTTTCTTT. The J gene is TRBJ1-1, the V gene TRBV10-3; D not certain. Trimming removed 6 bases at V and 2 bases at J, with 13 bases between. CDR3 size: 14 residues. Germline lookup yields CDR1 ENHRY and CDR2 SYGVKD.

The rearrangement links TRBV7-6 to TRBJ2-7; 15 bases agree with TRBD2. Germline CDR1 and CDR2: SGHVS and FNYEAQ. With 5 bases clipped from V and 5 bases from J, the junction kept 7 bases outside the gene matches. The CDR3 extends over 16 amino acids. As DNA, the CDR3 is TGTGCCAGCAGCGCCGGACTAGCGGGAGGGCGGGACGAGCAGTACTTC. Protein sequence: CASSAGLAGGRDEQYF. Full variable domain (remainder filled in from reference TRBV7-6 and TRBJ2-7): GAGVSQSPRYKVTKRGQDVALRCDPISGHVSLYWYRQALGQGPEFLTYFNYEAQQDKSGLPNDRFSAERPEGSISTLTIQRTEQRDSAMYRCASSAGLAGGRDEQYFGPGTRLTVT.

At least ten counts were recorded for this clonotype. In DNA, the CDR3 is TGTGCCAGCAGCTCTTGGGGACAGGTTGAAGCTTTCTTT. Its translation is CASSSWGQVEAFF. The V and J genes are TRBV7-2 and TRBJ1-1, with 8 bases lining up with TRBD1. Germline lookup yields CDR1 SGHTA and CDR2 FQGNSA. The CDR3 loop spans 13 amino acids. J lost 7 bases, V lost 4 bases, and 5 bases had no gene match.

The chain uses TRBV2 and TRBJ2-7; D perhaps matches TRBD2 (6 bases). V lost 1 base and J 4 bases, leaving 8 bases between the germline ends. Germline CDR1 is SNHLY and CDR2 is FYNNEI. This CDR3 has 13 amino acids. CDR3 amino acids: CASSEVGGYEQYF. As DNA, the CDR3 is TGTGCCAGCAGTGAAGTCGGGGGTTACGAGCAGTACTTC. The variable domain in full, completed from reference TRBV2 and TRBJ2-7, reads EPEVTQTPSHQVTQMGQEVILRCVPISNHLYFYWYRQILGQKVEFLVSFYNNEISEKSEIFDDQFSVERPDGSNFTLKIRSTKLEDSAMYFCASSEVGGYEQYFGPGTRLTVT.

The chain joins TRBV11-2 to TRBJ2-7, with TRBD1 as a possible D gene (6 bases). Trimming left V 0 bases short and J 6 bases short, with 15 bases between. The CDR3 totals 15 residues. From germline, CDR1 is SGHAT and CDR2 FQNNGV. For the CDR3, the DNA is TGTGCCAGCAGCTTAGACCCAGGGGCGGTCCGCGAGCAGTACTTC. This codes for CASSLDPGAVREQYF.

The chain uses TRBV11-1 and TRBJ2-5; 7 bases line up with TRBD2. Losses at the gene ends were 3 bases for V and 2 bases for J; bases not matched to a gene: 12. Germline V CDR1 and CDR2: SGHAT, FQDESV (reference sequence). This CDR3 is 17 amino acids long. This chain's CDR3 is CASSFRGGGNLQETQYF. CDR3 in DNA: TGTGCCAGCAGCTTTCGTGGGGGGGGTAACTTACAAGAGACCCAGTACTTC.

CDR3 nucleotides: TGTGCCAGCAGCTTAATGGGCGGGGGGGCGGCAGAGACCCAGTACTTC. It codes for CASSLMGGGAAETQYF. The rearrangement links TRBV7-2 to TRBJ2-5, with 9 bases matching TRBD2. Unmatched junction bases numbered 8, after V lost 2 bases and J lost 4 bases. Germline-derived CDR1 and CDR2 are SGHTA and FQGNSA. This CDR3 region has 16 residues.

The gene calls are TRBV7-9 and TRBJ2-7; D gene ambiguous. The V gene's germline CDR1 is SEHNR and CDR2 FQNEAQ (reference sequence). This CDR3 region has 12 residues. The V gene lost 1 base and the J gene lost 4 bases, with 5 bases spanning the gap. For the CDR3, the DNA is TGTGCCAGCAGCTTAGAAGAGTACGAGCAGTACTTC. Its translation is CASSLEEYEQYF.

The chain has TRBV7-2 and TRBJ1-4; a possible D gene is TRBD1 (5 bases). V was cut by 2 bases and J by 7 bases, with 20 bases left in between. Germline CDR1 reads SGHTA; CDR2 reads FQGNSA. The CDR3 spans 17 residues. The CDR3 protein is CASSLYGRGVPGEKLFF. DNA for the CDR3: TGTGCCAGCAGCTTATACGGGAGAGGGGTCCCCGGTGAAAAACTGTTTTTT.

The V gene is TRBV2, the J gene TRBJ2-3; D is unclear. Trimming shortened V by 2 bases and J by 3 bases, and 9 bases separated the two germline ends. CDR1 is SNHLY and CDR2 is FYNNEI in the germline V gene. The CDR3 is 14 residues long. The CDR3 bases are TGTGCCAGCAGTGAACCACTCGGAACAGATACGCAGTATTTT. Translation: CASSEPLGTDTQYF.

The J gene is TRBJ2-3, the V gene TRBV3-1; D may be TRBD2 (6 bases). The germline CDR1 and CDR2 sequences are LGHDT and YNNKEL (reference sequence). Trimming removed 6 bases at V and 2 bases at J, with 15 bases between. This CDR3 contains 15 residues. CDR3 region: CASRRGADNTDTQYF. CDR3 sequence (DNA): TGTGCCAGCAGGCGGGGTGCAGACAACACAGATACGCAGTATTTT.

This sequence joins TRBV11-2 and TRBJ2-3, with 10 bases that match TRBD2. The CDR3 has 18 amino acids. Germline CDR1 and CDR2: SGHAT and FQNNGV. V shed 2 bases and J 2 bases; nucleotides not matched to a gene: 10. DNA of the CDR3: TGTGCCAGCAGCTTAAGCGGGAGGGCTTGGGGGATCACAGATACGCAGTATTTT. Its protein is CASSLSGRAWGITDTQYF.

CDR3 coding DNA: TGTGCCAGCAGTGAGTGGGGGCAGTACTTC. Amino acid sequence: CASSEWGQYF. The chain is built from TRBV2 and TRBJ2-7; no clear D. Trimming shortened V by 3 bases and J by 9 bases, and 6 bases separated the two germline ends. This CDR3 spans 10 amino acids. Germline V gene lookup returns CDR1 SNHLY and CDR2 FYNNEI.

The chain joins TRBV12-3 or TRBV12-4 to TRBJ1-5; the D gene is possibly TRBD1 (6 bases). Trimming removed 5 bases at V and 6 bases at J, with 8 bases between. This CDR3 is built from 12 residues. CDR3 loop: CASSQGSQPQHF. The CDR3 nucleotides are TGTGCCAGCAGTCAGGGGTCTCAGCCCCAGCATTTT.

In DNA, the CDR3 is TGCAGTGCTAGAGTACTAGGGGGTGAGCAGTTCTTC. Translated, it gives CSARVLGGEQFF. The J gene is TRBJ2-1, the V gene TRBV20-1; D perhaps matches TRBD1 (6 bases). Germline CDR1 DFQATT, CDR2 SNEGSKA (reference sequence). The CDR3 is 12 amino acids. Trimming took off 1 base at V and 9 bases at J, with 10 bases between the two ends.